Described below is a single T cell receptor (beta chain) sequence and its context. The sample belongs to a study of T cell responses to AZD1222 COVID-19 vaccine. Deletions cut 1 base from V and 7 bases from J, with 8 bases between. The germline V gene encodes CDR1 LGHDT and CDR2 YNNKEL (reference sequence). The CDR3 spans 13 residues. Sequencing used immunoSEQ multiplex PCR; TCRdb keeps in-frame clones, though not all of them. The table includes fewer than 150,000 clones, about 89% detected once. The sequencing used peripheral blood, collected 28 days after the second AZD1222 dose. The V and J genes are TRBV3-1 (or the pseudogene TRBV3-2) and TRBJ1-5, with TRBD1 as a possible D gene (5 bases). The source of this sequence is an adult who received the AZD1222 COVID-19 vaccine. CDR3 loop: CASSQGDGQPQHF. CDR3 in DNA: TGTGCCAGCAGCCAAGGGGACGGGCAGCCCCAGCATTTT.